This TCR beta chain was found in a study of blood T cell repertoires in COVID-19. This clone was seen just once. The germline V and J ends were trimmed by 6 bases and 0 bases, with 12 bases remaining between them. Germline lookup yields CDR1 SNHLY and CDR2 FYNNEI. This CDR3 has 15 residues. In the authors' workflow: Scientists estimated how many nucleated cells there were by amplifying reference gene primers. Profiling relied on immunoSEQ multiplex PCR, and the TCRdb table lists in-frame clones only, not all of them. D and trimming come from the DNA, and the V and J calls and clone size come from that table. In the table there are approximately 140,000 clones, around 90% of which are singletons.

This chain uses TRBV2 with TRBJ1-3, with a tentative D call TRBD1 (5 bases). The TCR comes from a woman in her forties who had been exposed to COVID-19. The specimen sequenced was PBMCs or T cells enriched from blood (not recorded which). In DNA, the CDR3 is TGTGCCAGCAGCGACAGTTCCAGCTCTGGAAACACCATATATTTT. Translating it yields CASSDSSSSGNTIYF.